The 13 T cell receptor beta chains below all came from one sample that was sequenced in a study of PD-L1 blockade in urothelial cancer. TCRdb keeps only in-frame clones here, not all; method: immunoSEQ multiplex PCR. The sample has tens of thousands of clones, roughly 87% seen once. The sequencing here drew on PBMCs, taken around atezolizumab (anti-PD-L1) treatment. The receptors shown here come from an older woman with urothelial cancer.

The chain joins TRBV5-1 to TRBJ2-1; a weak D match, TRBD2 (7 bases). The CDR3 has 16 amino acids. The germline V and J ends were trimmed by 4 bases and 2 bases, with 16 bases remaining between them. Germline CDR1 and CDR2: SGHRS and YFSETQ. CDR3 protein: CASSGNPGGPYNEQFF. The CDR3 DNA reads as TGCGCCAGCAGCGGCAACCCCGGGGGGCCCTACAATGAGCAGTTCTTC.

The CDR3 spells CASGPGQGSYNEQFF. The CDR3 nucleotides are TGTGCCAGCGGCCCGGGACAGGGCTCCTACAATGAGCAGTTCTTC. The rearrangement joins TRBV28 to TRBJ2-1; 9 bases fit TRBD1. CDR1 MDHEN and CDR2 SYDVKM come from the germline V gene. The CDR3 is 15 amino acids. The V and J ends lost 8 bases and 0 bases, in that order; junction bases with no gene match: 5.

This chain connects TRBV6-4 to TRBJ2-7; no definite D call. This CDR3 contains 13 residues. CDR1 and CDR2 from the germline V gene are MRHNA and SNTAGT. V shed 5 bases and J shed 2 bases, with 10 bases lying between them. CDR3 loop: CASSQELTYEQYF. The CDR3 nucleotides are TGTGCCAGCAGTCAGGAATTGACCTACGAGCAGTACTTC.

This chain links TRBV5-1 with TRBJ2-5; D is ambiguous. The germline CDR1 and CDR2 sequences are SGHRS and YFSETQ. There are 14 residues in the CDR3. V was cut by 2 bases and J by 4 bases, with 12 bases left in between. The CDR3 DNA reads TGCGCCAGCAGCTTCAATTCGCGAGTAGAGACCCAGTACTTC. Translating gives CASSFNSRVETQYF.

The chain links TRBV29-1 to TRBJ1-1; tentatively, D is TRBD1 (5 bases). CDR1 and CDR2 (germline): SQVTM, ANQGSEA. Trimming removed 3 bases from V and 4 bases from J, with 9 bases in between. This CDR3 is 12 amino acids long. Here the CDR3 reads CSVDQGATEAFF. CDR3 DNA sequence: TGCAGCGTTGACCAGGGTGCCACTGAAGCTTTCTTT.

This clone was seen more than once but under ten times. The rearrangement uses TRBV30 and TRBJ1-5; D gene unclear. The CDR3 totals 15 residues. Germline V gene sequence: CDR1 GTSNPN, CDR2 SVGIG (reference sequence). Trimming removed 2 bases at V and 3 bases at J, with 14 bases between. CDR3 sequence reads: CAWSPVGRNNQPQHF. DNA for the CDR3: TGTGCCTGGAGTCCAGTTGGCAGAAACAATCAGCCCCAGCATTTT.

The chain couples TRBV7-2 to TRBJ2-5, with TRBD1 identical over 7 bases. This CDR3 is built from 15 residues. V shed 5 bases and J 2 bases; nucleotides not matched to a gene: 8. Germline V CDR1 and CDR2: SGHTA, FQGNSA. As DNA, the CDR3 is TGTGCCAGCAGCCTCACCGGGACAGCTCAAGAGACCCAGTACTTC. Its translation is CASSLTGTAQETQYF.

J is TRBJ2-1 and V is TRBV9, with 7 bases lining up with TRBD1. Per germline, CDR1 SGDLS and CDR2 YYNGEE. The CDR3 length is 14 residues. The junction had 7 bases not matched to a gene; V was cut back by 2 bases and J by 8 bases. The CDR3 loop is CASSVNDRVDEQFF. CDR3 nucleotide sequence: TGTGCCAGCAGCGTGAATGACAGGGTCGATGAGCAGTTCTTC.

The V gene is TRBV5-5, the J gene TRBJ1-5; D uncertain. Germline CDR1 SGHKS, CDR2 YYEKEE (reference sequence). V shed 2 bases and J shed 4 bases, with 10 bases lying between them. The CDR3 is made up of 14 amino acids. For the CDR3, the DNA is TGTGCCAGCAGCTTATTACCCCAGAATCAGCCCCAGCATTTT. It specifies CASSLLPQNQPQHF.

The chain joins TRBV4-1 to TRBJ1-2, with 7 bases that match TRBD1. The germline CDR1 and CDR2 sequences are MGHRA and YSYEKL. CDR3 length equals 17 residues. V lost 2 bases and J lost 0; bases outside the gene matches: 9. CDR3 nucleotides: TGCGCCAGCAGCCAACCCACTTGGACAGGTCCTAACTATGGCTACACCTTC. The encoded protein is CASSQPTWTGPNYGYTF.

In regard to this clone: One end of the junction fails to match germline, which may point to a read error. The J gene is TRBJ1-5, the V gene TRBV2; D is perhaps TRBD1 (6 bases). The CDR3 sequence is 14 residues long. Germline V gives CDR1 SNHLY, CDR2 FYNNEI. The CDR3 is CASREGQSNQPQHF. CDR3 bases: TGTGCCAGCAGAGAAGGACAGAGCAATCAGCCCCAGCATTTT.

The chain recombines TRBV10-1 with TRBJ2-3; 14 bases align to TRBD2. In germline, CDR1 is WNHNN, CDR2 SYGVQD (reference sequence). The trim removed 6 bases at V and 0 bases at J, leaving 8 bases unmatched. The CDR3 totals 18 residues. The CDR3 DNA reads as TGCGCCAGCAGCACGACTAGCGGGGGGGACCTAAGCACAGATACGCAGTATTTT. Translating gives CASSTTSGGDLSTDTQYF.

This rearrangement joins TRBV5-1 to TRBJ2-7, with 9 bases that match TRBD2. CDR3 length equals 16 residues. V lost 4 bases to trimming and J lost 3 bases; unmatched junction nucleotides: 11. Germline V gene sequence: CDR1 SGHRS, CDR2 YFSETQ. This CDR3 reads CASSIFSGSKSYEQYF. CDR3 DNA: TGCGCCAGCAGCATATTTAGCGGGAGTAAGAGCTACGAGCAGTACTTC.